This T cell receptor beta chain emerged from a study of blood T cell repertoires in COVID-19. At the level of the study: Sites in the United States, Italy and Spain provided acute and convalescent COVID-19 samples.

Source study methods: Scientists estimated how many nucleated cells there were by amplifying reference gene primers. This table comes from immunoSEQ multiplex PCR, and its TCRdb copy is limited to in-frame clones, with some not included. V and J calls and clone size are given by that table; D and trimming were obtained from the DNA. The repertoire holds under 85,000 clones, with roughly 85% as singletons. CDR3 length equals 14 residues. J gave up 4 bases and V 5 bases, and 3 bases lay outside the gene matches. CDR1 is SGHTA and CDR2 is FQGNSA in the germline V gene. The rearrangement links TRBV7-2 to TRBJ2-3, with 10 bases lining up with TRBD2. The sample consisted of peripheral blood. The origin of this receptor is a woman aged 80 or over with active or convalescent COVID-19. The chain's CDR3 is CASSPSGSADTQYF. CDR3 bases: TGTGCCAGCAGCCCTAGCGGGAGCGCAGATACGCAGTATTTT.